A selection of T cell receptor beta chains follows, all from one sample in a study of Graves' ophthalmopathy and Graves' hyperthyroidism. TCRdb reprocessed the multiplex PCR reads with MiXCR, giving one entry per CDR3 protein. The table lists approximately 1.2 million distinct CDR3 sequences, around a third of them singletons. Sequenced sample: peripheral blood or thyroid tissue (not recorded which). All receptors derive from an adult man with Graves' hyperthyroidism. Both conserved end residues are part of each CDR3.

V gene	J gene	CDR3 protein
TRBV7-9	TRBJ1-5	CASSSPGQGGQPQHF
TRBV20-1	TRBJ2-2	CSARILNTGELFF
TRBV2	TRBJ2-3	CASNWGDDRTDTQYF
TRBV7-9	TRBJ2-5	CAWSRTQETQYF
TRBV7-9	TRBJ2-7	CVSSFGTSSEQYF
TRBV2	TRBJ1-1	CASREDRVVAFF
TRBV20-1	TRBJ1-1	CSARPEAGLSAFF
TRBV20-1	TRBJ2-2	CSALDRGTTGELFF
TRBV28	TRBJ1-5	CASSPRQGQAQPQHF
TRBV9	TRBJ1-2	CASSVGTLDYGYTF
TRBV15	TRBJ1-5	CATSRFSAVQETQHF
TRBV29-1	TRBJ2-2	CSVVAGTGELFF
TRBV20-1	TRBJ1-1	CSVSLGQLGRAFF
TRBV24-1	TRBJ2-1	CATSVPHNNEQFF
TRBV18	TRBJ1-1	CASSPLDRGAEAFF
TRBV12-3/TRBV12-4	TRBJ1-4	CASSLRQGFGWGEKLFF
TRBV28	TRBJ1-1	CATGIGGDYTEAFF
TRBV12-3/TRBV12-4	TRBJ2-5	CASSLLGVETQYF
TRBV6-5	TRBJ1-3	CASSVKPASGNTIYF
TRBV12-5	TRBJ1-2	CASGTGIYRYTF
TRBV20-1	TRBJ2-5	CSAREGASGGRYQETQYF
TRBV7-2	TRBJ1-2	CASSLAGGVVANYGYTF
TRBV15	TRBJ1-2	CATSQTGTGYGYTF
TRBV7-9	TRBJ2-7	CASSPRGTSSYEQYF